The entry below gives a single TCR beta chain sequence along with its context. What it binds is not known. TCRdb re-called the PCR reads with MiXCR. The sample has some 8,100 clones, 30% to 40% seen once; the top ten hold less than 20%. This entry belongs to a study of metastatic and nonmetastatic thyroid tumors. Study-wide points: Malignant tumors reportedly showed significantly higher TCR beta diversity than benign nodules in both blood and tumor.

Nobody among the patients had been given any treatment before thyroid surgery. The CDR3 is made up of 11 amino acids. Per the germline V gene, CDR1 is SQVTM and CDR2 is ANQGSEA. V lost 1 base and J lost 5, with 5 bases in between. The specimen was tumor tissue. The sequence came from a female donor with papillary thyroid cancer or a benign thyroid nodule (not recorded which). Some clones in this sample may be carry-over from other donors' samples. The V and J genes are TRBV29-1 and TRBJ1-2; D remains ambiguous. CDR3 coding DNA: TGCAGCGTTGAAGTGGGTTATGGCTACACCTTC. It is translated as CSVEVGYGYTF.